A selection of T cell receptor beta chains follows, all from one sample in a study of cytomegalovirus exposure and HLA in healthy donors. Clones were read by immunoSEQ multiplex PCR, and TCRdb kept only the in-frame ones, dropping some. The top ten hold 5.3% of the sample, which has around 130,000 clones, 80% seen once. Material for sequencing was PBMCs. Receptors were obtained from a man aged 25-40 years in good health and CMV-seronegative. Both conserved end residues are part of each CDR3. Fields, in order: J gene, clone size, CDR3 length, V gene, D gene, CDR3 protein, CDR3 DNA. A D gene is named only where the DNA matches it firmly. Rows give clone size only sometimes, using once, few, many, or a class for an expanded clone.

>TRBJ2-3|once|16|TRBV9|NA
CASSRAGTTSSGTQYF
TGTGCCAGCAGCCGGGCAGGGACAACGTCTTCAGGTACGCAGTATTTT
>TRBJ1-5|NA|13|TRBV19|NA
CASSFQGAQPQHF
TGTGCCAGTAGCTTTCAGGGTGCCCAGCCCCAGCATTTT
>TRBJ2-3|few|15|TRBV29-1|TRBD2
CSVEGTSGSTDTQYF
TGCAGCGTTGAGGGGACTAGCGGGAGCACAGATACGCAGTATTTT
>TRBJ2-3|NA|15|TRBV4-1|TRBD1
CASSPVRGPTDTQYF
TGCGCCAGCAGTCCCGTGAGGGGGCCGACAGATACGCAGTATTTT
>TRBJ1-1|few|14|TRBV6-5|NA
CASSRWTENTEAFF
TGTGCCAGCAGCCGTTGGACAGAGAACACTGAAGCTTTCTTT
>TRBJ2-1|NA|13|TRBV28|NA
CASNEGLPNEQFF
TGTGCCAGCAACGAGGGACTCCCGAATGAGCAGTTCTTC
>TRBJ2-7|NA|16|TRBV11-1|TRBD1
CASSSGTAGLTYEQYF
TGTGCCAGCAGCTCGGGGACAGCAGGGTTGACCTACGAGCAGTACTTC
>TRBJ1-1|NA|14|TRBV28|NA
CASSIGGKGTEAFF
TGTGCCAGCAGCATCGGGGGAAAGGGCACTGAAGCTTTCTTT
>TRBJ2-1|NA|17|TRBV7-9|TRBD1
CSSSPTPDRDSYNEQFF
TGTTCCAGCAGCCCCACTCCCGACAGGGACTCCTACAATGAGCAGTTCTTC
>TRBJ2-2|NA|15|TRBV5-1|NA
CASSLGGYGTGELFF
TGCGCCAGCAGCTTGGGGGGCTACGGCACCGGGGAGCTGTTTTTT
>TRBJ2-7|NA|12|TRBV10-1|NA
CASSGANHEQYF
TGCGCCAGCAGTGGGGCAAACCACGAGCAGTACTTC
>TRBJ1-5|NA|14|TRBV28|NA
CASSFAGGRQPQHF
TGTGCCAGCAGTTTTGCGGGGGGACGGCAGCCCCAGCATTTT
>TRBJ1-4|NA|15|TRBV7-2|TRBD1
CASTLRGQLNEKLFF
TGTGCCAGCACCCTCCGGGGACAGTTGAATGAAAAACTGTTTTTT
>TRBJ1-1|NA|13|TRBV7-2|TRBD1
CASSPSRDSEAFF
TGTGCCAGCAGCCCATCCCGGGACAGTGAAGCTTTCTTT
>TRBJ2-3|NA|14|TRBV5-1|NA
CASSLGGGTDTQYF
TGCGCCAGCAGCTTGGGGGGGGGCACAGATACGCAGTATTTT
>TRBJ2-5|NA|16|TRBV2|TRBD2
CASKIAGGRGQETQYF
TGTGCCAGCAAGATAGCGGGGGGGAGAGGTCAAGAGACCCAGTACTTC
>TRBJ2-5|NA|13|TRBV7-8|NA
CASSLSSQETQYF
TGTGCCAGCAGCTTGAGTAGCCAAGAGACCCAGTACTTC
>TRBJ2-5|NA|15|TRBV5-6|NA
CASSLGQILQETQYF
TGTGCCAGCAGCTTGGGGCAGATATTACAAGAGACCCAGTACTTC
>TRBJ2-3|NA|16|TRBV5-4|NA
CASSFRRLADTDTQYF
TGTGCCAGCAGCTTTCGTAGGCTAGCCGACACAGATACGCAGTATTTT
>TRBJ2-1|NA|15|TRBV29-1|NA
CSVDRDHGSYNEQFF
TGCAGCGTTGACAGGGATCATGGCTCCTACAATGAGCAGTTCTTC
>TRBJ1-2|NA|13|TRBV13|NA
CASSLRGTYGYTF
TGTGCCAGCAGCTTACGGGGGACCTATGGCTACACCTTC
>TRBJ2-2|NA|20|TRBV4-2|TRBD2
CASSPGVLAGVGANTGELFF
TGTGCCAGCAGCCCAGGGGTCCTAGCGGGGGTTGGGGCAAACACCGGGGAGCTGTTTTTT
>TRBJ1-5|NA|16|TRBV21-1|NA
CASSIHREHSNQPQHF
TGTGCCAGCAGCATCCATCGTGAGCATAGCAATCAGCCCCAGCATTTT
>TRBJ1-1|few|12|TRBV28|NA
CASSLRETEAFF
TGTGCCAGCAGTTTGAGGGAGACTGAAGCTTTCTTT
>TRBJ2-3|NA|16|TRBV4-3|NA
CASSQIRGYGTDTQYF
TGCGCCAGCAGCCAAATCCGGGGGTACGGGACAGATACGCAGTATTTT